These T cell receptor beta chains were read from a single sample in a study of T-cell memory formation after mild COVID-19. TCRdb redid the calling of the 5' RACE reads with MiXCR, one entry per CDR3 protein. The sample contains under 450,000 distinct CDR3 sequences, 20% to 25% of which appear only once. The sequenced sample consisted of PBMCs or a T cell subset sorted from them (not recorded which). The receptors derive from a man younger than 35 who had mild COVID-19 (a few samples of this study predate the infection). Cell type and time point are not known. The CDR3 runs from the conserved cysteine through the conserved F or W. A D gene is named only where the DNA matches it firmly.

TRBJ2-3,TRBV10-3,-,14,CAISESGGIDTQYF
TRBJ1-4,TRBV4-3,TRBD1,15,CASSRRQGRGEKLFF
TRBJ2-6,TRBV9,TRBD2,18,CASSAAGSGDSGANVLTF
TRBJ1-4,TRBV4-2,TRBD1,16,CASSQEGTGDYEKLFF
TRBJ1-1,TRBV12-3/TRBV12-4,-,14,CASSWPGSGTEAFF
TRBJ2-2,TRBV15,-,16,CATSRDPGANTGELFF
TRBJ1-5,TRBV30,-,13,CAWSVQGDQPQHF
TRBJ2-1,TRBV4-1,TRBD2,15,CASSDLGTSGGEILF
TRBJ2-5,TRBV18,-,12,CASSPGPETQYF
TRBJ2-1,TRBV28,TRBD2,16,CVSLSGGPSSYNEQFF
TRBJ1-1,TRBV7-9,TRBD1,10,CASGGGREHF
TRBJ2-3,TRBV5-5,-,17,CASSSKSGQPSTDTQYF
TRBJ2-3,TRBV11-3,TRBD2,16,CASSVGLAGRTDTQYF
TRBJ2-2,TRBV19,-,14,CASKAGANTGELFF
TRBJ2-7,TRBV10-2,TRBD1,13,CASSGQGEYEQYF
TRBJ2-1,TRBV5-1,-,15,CASSDPGPSYNEQFF
TRBJ1-1,TRBV4-2,TRBD1,15,CASSALGQRNTEAFF
TRBJ2-7,TRBV18,-,13,CASSPPRVYEQYF
TRBJ2-2,TRBV11-2,TRBD1,15,CASSTGGAKAGELFF
TRBJ1-1,TRBV7-9,-,14,CASSLSAGVTEAFF
TRBJ2-1,TRBV2,-,15,CASSTGGGAYNEQFF
TRBJ1-1,TRBV5-6,-,13,CASSLLFAREAFF
TRBJ2-5,TRBV5-1,TRBD1,14,CASSLGQGSETQYF
TRBJ2-7,TRBV5-1,-,14,CASSQTHGSYEQYF
TRBJ2-7,TRBV4-3,-,15,CASSQDVRGVYEQYF
TRBJ2-7,TRBV4-2,-,14,CASSKVSRNDEQYF
TRBJ1-2,TRBV3-1,-,14,CASSQDLEGTGYTF
TRBJ2-1,TRBV27,TRBD2,14,CASGTSGGAVEQFF
TRBJ2-1,TRBV5-4,-,12,CASSLGGQPRFF
TRBJ2-3,TRBV7-9,-,17,CASRNPLTSPRSDTQYF
TRBJ1-3,TRBV15,-,15,CATRPGLGTGNTIYF
TRBJ2-6,TRBV5-1,TRBD1,18,CASSSPGQRGSGANVLTF